One and the same sample provided the 13 T cell receptor beta chains below, sequenced in a study of cytomegalovirus exposure and HLA in healthy donors. Use of 60 Vbeta and 13 Jbeta primers characterized the PCR. Profiled with immunoSEQ multiplex PCR; TCRdb holds only in-frame clones, not every one. This sample has tens of thousands of clones, with nearly 70% found just once. Sequencing was performed on PBMCs. The receptors shown here come from a man between 25 and 39 years old in good health and CMV-seronegative.

The chain employs TRBV27 and TRBJ2-7; TRBD1 is a possible D gene (6 bases). CDR3 size: 19 residues. Trimming cost V 0 bases and J 4 bases, with 25 bases left between them. Germline V CDR1 and CDR2: MNHEY, SMNVEV (reference sequence). CDR3 coding DNA: TGTGCCAGCAGTTTATCGAGGTCAAAAACAAAAGTGGACAGTTACGAGCAGTACTTC. Translated, it gives CASSLSRSKTKVDSYEQYF.

The chain uses TRBV7-9 and TRBJ1-4, with a weak D call TRBD1 (5 bases). CDR3 length equals 17 residues. V dropped 3 bases and J dropped 0 bases, with 14 bases sitting between them. Germline CDR1 and CDR2: SEHNR and FQNEAQ (reference sequence). CDR3 amino acids: CASSFGSYRTTNEKLFF. CDR3 bases: TGTGCCAGCAGCTTTGGATCCTACAGGACAACTAATGAAAAACTGTTTTTT.

The V call is TRBV7-2, the J call TRBJ2-2, with a possible D match to TRBD1 (7 bases). CDR3 length: 15 residues. Per germline, CDR1 SGHTA and CDR2 FQGNSA. V was pared by 4 bases and J by 6 bases, with 15 bases between. The DNA of the CDR3 is TGTGCCAGCAGCTCGGCAGGGGGGTTGCCCGGGGAGCTGTTTTTT. It yields the protein CASSSAGGLPGELFF.

The chain uses TRBV6-5 and TRBJ2-7, with 10 bases identical to TRBD1. The CDR3 contains 13 residues. The V segment lost 6 bases and the J segment 6 bases; nucleotides outside the gene matches: 5. The germline V gene has CDR1 MNHEY and CDR2 SVGAGI. CDR3 sequence (DNA): TGTGCCAGCAGGGGACAGGGGCTCGGCGAGCAGTACTTC. It specifies CASRGQGLGEQYF.

The chain couples TRBV7-2 to TRBJ1-5; tentatively, D is TRBD1 (6 bases). This CDR3 has 16 amino acids. Germline V gene sequence: CDR1 SGHTA, CDR2 FQGNSA. V was cut by 3 bases and J by 4 bases, with 16 bases left in between. The CDR3 is CASSFRFLGANQPQHF. The CDR3 DNA is TGTGCCAGCAGCTTTCGTTTTTTGGGGGCTAATCAGCCCCAGCATTTT. Filled out from reference TRBV7-2 and TRBJ1-5, the complete variable domain reads GAGVSQSPSNKVTEKGKDVELRCDPISGHTALYWYRQSLGQGLEFLIYFQGNSAPDKSGLPSDRFSAERTGGSVSTLTIQRTQQEDSAVYLCASSFRFLGANQPQHFGDGTRLSIL.

The rearrangement uses TRBV7-9 and TRBJ2-5, with 9 bases aligning to TRBD1. This CDR3 spans 15 amino acids. Germline CDR1 and CDR2: SEHNR and FQNEAQ (reference sequence). Trimming took 4 bases from V and 4 from J; bases not matched to a gene: 7. CDR3 region: CASSYLQGAGETQYF. The DNA for the CDR3 is TGTGCCAGCAGCTACCTACAGGGGGCGGGAGAGACCCAGTACTTC.

This rearrangement joins TRBV4-2 to TRBJ2-1, with a tentative D call TRBD1 (6 bases). V was pared by 0 bases and J by 5 bases, with 14 bases between. This CDR3 has 16 residues. Looked up from germline, CDR1 is LGHNA and CDR2 is YNFKEQ. The CDR3: CASSQDRRGGDNEQFF. CDR3 nucleotides: TGTGCCAGCAGCCAAGATCGGAGAGGGGGAGACAATGAGCAGTTCTTC.

The chain employs TRBV9 and TRBJ1-3, with D possibly being TRBD1 (6 bases). With 5 bases removed from V and 7 bases from J, the gap between germline ends came to 19 bases. Germline CDR1 reads SGDLS; CDR2 reads YYNGEE. The CDR3 is made up of 15 amino acids. CDR3 nucleotide sequence: TGTGCCAGCAGACGGGGGGACACACTTTCCAACACCATATATTTT. Protein product: CASRRGDTLSNTIYF. Using reference TRBV9 and TRBJ1-3 for the parts outside the CDR3, the full variable domain is DSGVTQTPKHLITATGQRVTLRCSPRSGDLSVYWYQQSLDQGLQFLIQYYNGEERAKGNILERFSAQQFPDLHSELNLSSLELGDSALYFCASRRGDTLSNTIYFGEGSWLTVV.

The J gene is TRBJ1-5, the V gene TRBV6-1; D possibly corresponds to TRBD1 (5 bases). This CDR3 is 13 amino acids long. Trimming cost V 7 bases and J 9 bases, with 16 bases left between them. Germline CDR1 reads MNHNS; CDR2 reads SASEGT. Here the CDR3 DNA reads TGTGCCAGCACCAACTTGGGGGGAGGGCCCCAGCATTTT. Amino acid sequence: CASTNLGGGPQHF.

The rearrangement joins TRBV5-1 to TRBJ2-5, with no clear D. The germline CDR1 and CDR2 sequences are SGHRS and YFSETQ. The CDR3 covers 12 residues. Trimming left V 2 bases short and J 3 bases short, with 5 bases between. CDR3 protein: CASSLTEETQYF. The CDR3 nucleotides read TGCGCCAGCAGCTTAACAGAAGAGACCCAGTACTTC.

The chain links TRBV6-5 to TRBJ1-2; 9 nucleotides match TRBD1. CDR1 MNHEY and CDR2 SVGAGI come from the germline V gene. The CDR3 length is 12 residues. V lost 7 bases to trimming and J lost 6 bases; unmatched junction nucleotides: 3. CDR3 sequence reads: CASTRTGDGYTF. Written as DNA, the CDR3 is TGTGCCAGCACCCGGACAGGGGATGGCTACACCTTC.

This clone was counted between two and nine times. The chain uses TRBV4-3 and TRBJ1-1; 8 bases line up with TRBD1. Trimming cost V 4 bases and J 6 bases; bases outside gene matches: 10. The CDR3 length is 15 residues. CDR1 LGHNA and CDR2 YSLEER come from the germline V gene. In nucleotides, the CDR3 is TGCGCCAGCAGCCGGACCGGACAGGGCAGGGCTGAAGCTTTCTTT. Protein: CASSRTGQGRAEAFF.

This chain joins TRBV6-1 and TRBJ1-5; possibly TRBD1 for D (5 bases). The CDR3 spans 15 residues. Trimming removed 7 bases at V and 3 bases at J, with 16 bases between. Germline lookup yields CDR1 MNHNS and CDR2 SASEGT. The CDR3 bases are TGTGCCAGCATGACGCTTCGGGGGACCAATCAGCCCCAGCATTTT. It yields the protein CASMTLRGTNQPQHF.